Sequencing of this TCR beta chain was carried out in a study of OX40 agonist ivuxolimab in advanced cancers. About the study: An agonistic anti-OX40 (CD134) antibody, ivuxolimab, was used to treat the patients. Each patient was given ivuxolimab into a vein every 2 weeks, at 0.01 to 10 mg/kg. From about 20 to 80 years was the age range, with a mean of around 57 years, and nearly 85% were male. General study points: The investigators did not determine what antigen specificity the expanded peripheral T cells had.

Germline V gene sequence: CDR1 DFQATT, CDR2 SNEGSKA (reference sequence). This CDR3 comprises 10 residues. V dropped 1 base and J dropped 5 bases, with 2 bases sitting between them. TCRdb's copy holds only in-frame clones and misses some; the assay was immunoSEQ multiplex PCR. The sample has 90,000 to 120,000 clones; 91% are singletons. In the case of this clone: Its antigen remains unknown. Other DNA sequences in this specimen translate into the identical CDR3.

The clonotype comes from an adult with an advanced solid tumor such as melanoma, head and neck, liver or kidney cancer. The chain combines TRBV20-1 with TRBJ2-5; D gene ambiguous. Sequencing used CD4+ or CD8+ T cells sorted from blood, obtained in a trial of the OX40 agonist ivuxolimab. The CDR3 loop reads CSARGETQYF. The CDR3 nucleotides read TGCAGTGCTAGAGGGGAGACCCAGTACTTC.